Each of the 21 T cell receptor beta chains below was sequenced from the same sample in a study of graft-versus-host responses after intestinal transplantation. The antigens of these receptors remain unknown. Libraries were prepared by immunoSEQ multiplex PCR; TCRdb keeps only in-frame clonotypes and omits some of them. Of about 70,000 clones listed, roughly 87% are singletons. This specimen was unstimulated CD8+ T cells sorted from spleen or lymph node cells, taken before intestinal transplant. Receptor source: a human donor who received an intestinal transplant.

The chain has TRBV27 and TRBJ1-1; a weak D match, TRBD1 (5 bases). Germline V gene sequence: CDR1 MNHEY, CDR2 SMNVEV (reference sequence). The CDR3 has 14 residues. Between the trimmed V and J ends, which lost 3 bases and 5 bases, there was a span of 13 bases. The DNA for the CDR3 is TGTGCCAGCAGTTTTAACGGGGGTTTGACTGAAGCTTTCTTT. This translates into CASSFNGGLTEAFF.

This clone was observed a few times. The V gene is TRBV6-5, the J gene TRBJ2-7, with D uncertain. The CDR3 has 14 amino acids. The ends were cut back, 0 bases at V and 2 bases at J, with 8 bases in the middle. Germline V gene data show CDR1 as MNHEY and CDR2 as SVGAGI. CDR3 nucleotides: TGTGCCAGCAGTTACTCCTGGCATACCTACGAGCAGTACTTC. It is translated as CASSYSWHTYEQYF.

CDR3 coding DNA: TGTGCCAGCAGCGGCACTAGCGACCCCTACAATGAGCAGTTCTTC. Residues: CASSGTSDPYNEQFF. V is TRBV9 and J is TRBJ2-1; the match to TRBD2 covers 7 bases. The ends lost 3 bases at V and 2 bases at J; junction bases unmatched: 5. The germline CDR1 and CDR2 sequences are SGDLS and YYNGEE. This CDR3 region has 15 residues.

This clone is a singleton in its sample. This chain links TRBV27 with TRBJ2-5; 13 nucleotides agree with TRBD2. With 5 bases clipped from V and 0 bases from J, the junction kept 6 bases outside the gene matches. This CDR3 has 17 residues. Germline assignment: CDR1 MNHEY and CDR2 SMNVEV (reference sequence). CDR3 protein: CASSPGLAGAYQETQYF. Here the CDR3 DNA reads TGTGCCAGCAGTCCAGGACTAGCGGGGGCCTACCAAGAGACCCAGTACTTC.

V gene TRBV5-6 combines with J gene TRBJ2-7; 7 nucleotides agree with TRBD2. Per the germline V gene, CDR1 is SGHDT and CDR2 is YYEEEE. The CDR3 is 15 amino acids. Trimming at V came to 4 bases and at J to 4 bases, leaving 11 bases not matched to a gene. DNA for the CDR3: TGTGCCAGCAGCCCGTGGGGGGGAGGAAGGTACGAGCAGTACTTC. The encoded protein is CASSPWGGGRYEQYF.

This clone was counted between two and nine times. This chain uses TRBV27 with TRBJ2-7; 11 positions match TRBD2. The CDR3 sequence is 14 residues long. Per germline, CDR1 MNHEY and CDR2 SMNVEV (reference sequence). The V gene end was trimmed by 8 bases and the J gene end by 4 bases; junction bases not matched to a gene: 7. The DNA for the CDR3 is TGTGCCAGCCAGACTAGCGGGGTGGGTTACGAGCAGTACTTC. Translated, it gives CASQTSGVGYEQYF.

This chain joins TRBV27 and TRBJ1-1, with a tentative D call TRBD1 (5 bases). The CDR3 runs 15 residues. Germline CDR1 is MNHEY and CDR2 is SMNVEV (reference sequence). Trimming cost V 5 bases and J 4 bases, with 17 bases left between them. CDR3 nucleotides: TGTGCCAGCAGTCTAAGTCAGGGCGCGAGCACTGAAGCTTTCTTT. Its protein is CASSLSQGASTEAFF.

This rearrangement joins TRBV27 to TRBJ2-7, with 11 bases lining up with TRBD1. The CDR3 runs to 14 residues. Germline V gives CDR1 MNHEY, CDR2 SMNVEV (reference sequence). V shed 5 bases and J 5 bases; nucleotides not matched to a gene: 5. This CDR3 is CASSMGTGGNEQYF. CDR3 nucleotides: TGTGCCAGCAGTATGGGGACAGGGGGGAACGAGCAGTACTTC.

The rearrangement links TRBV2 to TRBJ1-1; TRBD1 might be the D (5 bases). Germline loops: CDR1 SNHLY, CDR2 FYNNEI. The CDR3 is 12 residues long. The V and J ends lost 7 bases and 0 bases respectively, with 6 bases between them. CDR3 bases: TGTGCCAGCACGGGGGTGAACACTGAAGCTTTCTTT. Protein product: CASTGVNTEAFF.

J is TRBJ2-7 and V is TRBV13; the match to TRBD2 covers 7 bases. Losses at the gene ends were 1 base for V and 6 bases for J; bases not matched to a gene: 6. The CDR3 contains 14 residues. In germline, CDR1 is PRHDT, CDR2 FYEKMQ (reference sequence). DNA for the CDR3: TGTGCCAGCAGCTTAGTGGGTAGCGGGTCCGAGCAGTACTTC. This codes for CASSLVGSGSEQYF.

CDR3 coding DNA: TGTGCCAGCAGTTACCCTAGCGGGGGCCTAACAGATACGCAGTATTTT. Its translation is CASSYPSGGLTDTQYF. This chain uses TRBV6-5 with TRBJ2-3; 10 nucleotides match TRBD2. Trimming took 2 bases from V and 3 from J; bases not matched to a gene: 5. CDR3 size: 16 residues. CDR1 and CDR2 (germline): MNHEY, SVGAGI.

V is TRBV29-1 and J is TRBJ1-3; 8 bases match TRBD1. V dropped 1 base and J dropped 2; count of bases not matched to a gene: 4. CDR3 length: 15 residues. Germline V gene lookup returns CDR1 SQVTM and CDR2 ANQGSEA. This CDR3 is CSVEALTGAGNTIYF. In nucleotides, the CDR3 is TGCAGCGTTGAAGCCCTGACAGGGGCTGGAAACACCATATATTTT.

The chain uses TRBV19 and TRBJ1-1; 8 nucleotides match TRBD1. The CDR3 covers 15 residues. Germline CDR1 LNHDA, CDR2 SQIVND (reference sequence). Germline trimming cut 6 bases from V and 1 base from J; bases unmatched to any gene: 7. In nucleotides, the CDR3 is TGTGCCAGTAGACCAAGGGGGACAGGGAACACTGAAGCTTTCTTT. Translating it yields CASRPRGTGNTEAFF. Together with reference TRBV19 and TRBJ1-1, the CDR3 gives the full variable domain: DGGITQSPKYLFRKEGQNVTLSCEQNLNHDAMYWYRQDPGQGLRLIYYSQIVNDFQKGDIAEGYSVSREKKESFPLTVTSAQKNPTAFYLCASRPRGTGNTEAFFGQGTRLTVV.

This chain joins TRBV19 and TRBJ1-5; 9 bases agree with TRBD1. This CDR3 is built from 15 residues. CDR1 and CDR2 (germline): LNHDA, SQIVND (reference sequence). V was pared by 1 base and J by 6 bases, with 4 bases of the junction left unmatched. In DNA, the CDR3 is TGTGCCAGTAGTATAGTAGGGACAGGGTTTCAGCCCCAGCATTTT. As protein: CASSIVGTGFQPQHF.

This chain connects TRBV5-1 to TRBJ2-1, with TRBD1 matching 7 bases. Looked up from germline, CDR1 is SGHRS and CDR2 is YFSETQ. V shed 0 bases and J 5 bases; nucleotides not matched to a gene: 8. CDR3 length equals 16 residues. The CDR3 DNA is TGCGCCAGCAGCTTGGATCAGGGGGTGCGGAACAATGAGCAGTTCTTC. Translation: CASSLDQGVRNNEQFF. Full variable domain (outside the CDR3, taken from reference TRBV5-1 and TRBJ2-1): KAGVTQTPRYLIKTRGQQVTLSCSPISGHRSVSWYQQTPGQGLQFLFEYFSETQRNKGNFPGRFSGRQFSNSRSEMNVSTLELGDSALYLCASSLDQGVRNNEQFFGPGTRLTVL.

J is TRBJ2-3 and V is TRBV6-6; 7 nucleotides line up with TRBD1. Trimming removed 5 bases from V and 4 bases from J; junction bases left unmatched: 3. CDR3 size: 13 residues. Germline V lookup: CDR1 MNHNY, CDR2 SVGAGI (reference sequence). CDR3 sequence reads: CASSRTGPDTQYF. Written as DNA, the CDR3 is TGTGCCAGCAGTCGGACAGGTCCAGATACGCAGTATTTT.

This chain's CDR3 is CASSLEGPSYEQYF. The DNA for the CDR3 is TGTGCCAGCAGCTTGGAGGGGCCTTCCTACGAGCAGTACTTC. This chain uses TRBV5-4 with TRBJ2-7, with a weak D call TRBD1 (5 bases). The germline gives CDR1 SGHNT, CDR2 YYREEE (reference sequence). The V and J ends lost 0 bases and 1 base respectively, with 8 bases between them. CDR3 length: 14 amino acids.

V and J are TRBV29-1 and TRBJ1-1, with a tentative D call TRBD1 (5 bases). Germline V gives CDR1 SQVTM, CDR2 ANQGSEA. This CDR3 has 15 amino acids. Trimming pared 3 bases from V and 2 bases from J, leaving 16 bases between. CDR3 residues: CSVDGVGGLNTEAFF. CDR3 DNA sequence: TGCAGCGTTGATGGGGTGGGGGGTTTAAACACTGAAGCTTTCTTT.

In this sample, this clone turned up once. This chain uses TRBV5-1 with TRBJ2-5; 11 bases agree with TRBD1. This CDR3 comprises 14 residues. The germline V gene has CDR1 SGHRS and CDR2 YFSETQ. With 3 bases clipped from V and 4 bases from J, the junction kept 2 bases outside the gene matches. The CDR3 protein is CASSWGQGGETQYF. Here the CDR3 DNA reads TGCGCCAGCAGCTGGGGACAGGGGGGAGAGACCCAGTACTTC.

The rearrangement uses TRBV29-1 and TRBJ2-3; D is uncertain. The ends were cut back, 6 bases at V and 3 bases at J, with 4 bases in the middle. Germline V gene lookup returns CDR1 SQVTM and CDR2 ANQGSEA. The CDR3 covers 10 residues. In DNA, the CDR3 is TGCAGCGTCCTAACAGATACGCAGTATTTT. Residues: CSVLTDTQYF.

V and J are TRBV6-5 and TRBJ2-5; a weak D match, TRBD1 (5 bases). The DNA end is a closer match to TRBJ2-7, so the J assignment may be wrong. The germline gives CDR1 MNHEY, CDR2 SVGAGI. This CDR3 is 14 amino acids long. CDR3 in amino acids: CASSYAQDPYEQYF. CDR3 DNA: TGTGCCAGCAGTTACGCACAGGATCCTTACGAGCAGTACTTC.